This T cell receptor beta chain emerged from a study of T cells in Graves' hyperthyroidism and ophthalmopathy. Study information: Peripheral blood collection took place at initial diagnosis, before any treatment.

Study-wide results and caveats: Most thyroid-expanded clonotypes above 0.001 were also found in blood.

What was amplified from RNA transcripts were TCR beta CDR3 regions. First-round RT-PCR targeting the TCR CDR3 was performed with the HTBI primer set. Using its own MiXCR run on the multiplex PCR reads, TCRdb lists one record per CDR3 protein. The sample contains hundreds of thousands of distinct CDR3 sequences, approximately 15% of which appear only once. Remarks on this clonotype: Its specificity is unknown.

Together with thyroid ultrasound, orbital computed tomography, serum thyroxine and TRAb, clinical symptoms were used for diagnoses. The sample taken for sequencing was blood. The receptor was isolated from a woman in her thirties or forties with Graves' ophthalmopathy.

This CDR3 is CASSPVRGFSEQFF. In nucleotides, the CDR3 is TGTGCCAGCAGTCCCGTGCGGGGTTTTTCTGAGCAGTTCTTC. V gene TRBV6-5 combines with J gene TRBJ2-1; D might be TRBD2 (6 bases). This CDR3 comprises 14 residues. V was clipped by 5 bases and J by 9 bases, with 17 bases between them. Germline V CDR1 and CDR2: MNHEY, SVGAGI.